The next 9 T cell receptor beta chains were all read from a single sample in a study of blood T cell repertoires in COVID-19 (dated by TCRdb to between 2020 and 2021). The library was made by the immunoSEQ multiplex PCR assay. TCRdb's version of the immuneACCESS table is confined to in-frame rearrangements and falls short of the full clone set. An unresolved V gene accounts for under half of the shortfall where checked; the remainder is of unknown origin. This sample has roughly 59,000 clones in its table, and 70% to 80% of those were observed once. The top ten hold roughly 12% of the sample. Sequencing input: peripheral blood. These receptors were obtained from a man of 80 years or more with acute or convalescent COVID-19.

The chain couples TRBV7-3 to TRBJ1-6, with D unclear. Trimming removed 0 bases from V and 7 bases from J, with 7 bases in between. The CDR3 is 14 residues long. CDR1 is SGHTA, CDR2 FQGTGA, per germline. CDR3 nucleotide sequence: TGTGCCAGCAGCTTAACGAACTTGAATTCACCCCTCCACTTT. This encodes CASSLTNLNSPLHF.

V and J are TRBV2 and TRBJ2-4, with a tentative D call TRBD1 (6 bases). Germline CDR1 and CDR2: SNHLY and FYNNEI. Trimming pared 8 bases from V and 0 bases from J, leaving 14 bases between. The CDR3 has 15 residues. The CDR3 DNA sequence: TGTGCCAGCTCCCCGGGACAAAAAGCCAAAAACATTCAGTACTTC. Translating gives CASSPGQKAKNIQYF.

This sequence joins TRBV14 and TRBJ1-1; D possibly corresponds to TRBD1 (5 bases). V lost 0 bases and J 4 bases, leaving 9 bases between the germline ends. CDR1 is SGHDN and CDR2 is FVKESK in the germline V gene. The CDR3 spans 14 residues. The DNA for the CDR3 is TGTGCCAGCAGCCAAGATGGGGCCAGCACTGAAGCTTTCTTT. Its translation is CASSQDGASTEAFF. The full variable domain, its missing parts supplied by reference TRBV14 and TRBJ1-1, is EAGVTQFPSHSVIEKGQTVTLRCDPISGHDNLYWYRRVMGKEIKFLLHFVKESKQDESGMPNNRFLAERTGGTYSTLKVQPAELEDSGVYFCASSQDGASTEAFFGQGTRLTVV.

This clone has just a few counts. The rearrangement uses TRBV9 and TRBJ2-1; D not certain. The length of the CDR3 is 15 residues. From germline, CDR1 is SGDLS and CDR2 YYNGEE. V lost 0 bases and J 0 bases, leaving 7 bases between the germline ends. CDR3 nucleotide sequence: TGTGCCAGCAGCGTAGGCGCTAGCTCCTACAATGAGCAGTTCTTC. It codes for CASSVGASSYNEQFF.

V and J are TRBV30 and TRBJ1-1; D gene unclear. Germline CDR1 reads GTSNPN; CDR2 reads SVGIG (reference sequence). With 0 bases removed from V and 8 bases from J, the gap between germline ends came to 10 bases. The CDR3 consists of 12 residues. The CDR3 loop is CAWSVMATEAFF. The CDR3 region has the DNA TGTGCCTGGAGTGTAATGGCAACGGAAGCTTTCTTT.

The V gene is TRBV5-1, the J gene TRBJ2-5; 8 nucleotides line up with TRBD1. Germline V lookup: CDR1 SGHRS, CDR2 YFSETQ. V lost 3 bases and J lost 4; bases outside the gene matches: 2. There are 13 residues in the CDR3. CDR3 residues: CASSSGQGETQYF. The CDR3 coding sequence is TGCGCCAGCAGCTCCGGACAGGGAGAGACCCAGTACTTC.

This chain joins TRBV29-1 and TRBJ2-2, with 7 nucleotides matching TRBD2. Germline CDR1 is SQVTM and CDR2 is ANQGSEA. The CDR3 spans 13 residues. Trimming took 4 bases from V and 4 from J; bases not matched to a gene: 3. Here the CDR3 DNA reads TGCAGCGTTGCCCCGGGAGGCACCGGGGAGCTGTTTTTT. Protein sequence: CSVAPGGTGELFF.

In nucleotides, the CDR3 is TGCGCCAGCACCCGAGGGGGCAGCGGTAACACTGAAGCTTTCTTT. Translated: CASTRGGSGNTEAFF. This sequence joins TRBV10-2 and TRBJ1-1, with 7 bases fitting TRBD1. Per germline, CDR1 WSHSY and CDR2 SAAADI. V lost 7 bases, J lost 2 bases, and 10 bases stayed unmatched. The CDR3 length is 15 residues.

This clone was picked up one time. This sequence joins TRBV6-5 and TRBJ2-6, with unresolved D. The germline CDR1 and CDR2 sequences are MNHEY and SVGAGI. The V and J ends lost 7 bases and 0 bases respectively, with 10 bases between them. The CDR3 consists of 15 residues. The CDR3: CASTDTLSGANVLTF. The CDR3 DNA reads as TGTGCCAGCACCGATACTCTCTCTGGGGCCAACGTCCTGACTTTC.